This T cell receptor beta chain was sequenced during a study of Graves' ophthalmopathy and Graves' hyperthyroidism. The authors amplified TCR beta CDR3 regions from RNA transcripts. An opening RT-PCR round employed HTBI primers and preceded a second-round multiplex PCR. Each CDR3 protein gets one entry after TCRdb re-called the multiplex PCR reads with MiXCR. Here the sample spans about 740,000 distinct CDR3 sequences, 40% being singletons. The CDR3 spans 12 residues. Germline values: CDR1 LGHDT, CDR2 YNNKEL (reference sequence). Trimming cost V 6 bases and J 6 bases, with 12 bases left between them. With respect to this clonotype: As yet, its antigen is unknown.

The study enrolled ophthalmopathy donors with moderate-to-severe activity, CAS ≥3, NOSPECS ≥4 and duration under 3 months. Lactation, pregnancy, uncontrolled infections and other autoimmune diseases were all grounds for excluding patients. Patients were diagnosed from clinical symptoms, serum thyroxine, TRAb, thyroid ultrasound and orbital computed tomography. Study-wide points: Cross-validated, the 13-signature model showed 87.88%/81.08% sensitivity/specificity, and 80%/75% in the test set.

The chain carries TRBV3-1 and TRBJ2-7; no clear D. The receptor was isolated from an adult man with Graves' ophthalmopathy. The sequencing input was peripheral blood. The CDR3 loop reads CASSQSASEQYF. CDR3 sequence (DNA): TGTGCCAGCAGTCAGAGTGCGTCCGAGCAGTACTTC.